Presented here are 30 T cell receptor beta chains from one specimen sequenced in a study of blood T cell repertoires in COVID-19. Produced via immunoSEQ multiplex PCR; TCRdb's table is partial and in-frame only. The sample lists around 58,000 clones; about 82% were seen once. The specimen was peripheral blood. These receptors were collected from a human donor in a cohort sampled during active COVID-19.

The chain has TRBV20-1 and TRBJ1-2; a possible D gene is TRBD1 (5 bases). V was pared by 6 bases and J by 5 bases, with 10 bases between. The CDR3 runs to 11 residues. In germline, CDR1 is DFQATT, CDR2 SNEGSKA (reference sequence). The CDR3, as DNA: TGCAGTGCCAGTAGACAGTATGGCTACACCTTC. Amino acids: CSASRQYGYTF.

The chain is built from TRBV28 and TRBJ1-2; 8 bases agree with TRBD1. The germline V gene encodes CDR1 MDHEN and CDR2 SYDVKM. Trimming cost V 7 bases and J 4 bases; bases outside gene matches: 5. The length of the CDR3 is 13 residues. The CDR3 nucleotides read TGTGCCAGCACTCGGGACAGGTTCTATGGCTACACCTTC. Translated, it gives CASTRDRFYGYTF.

CDR3 sequence reads: CASSVIAGGLNTGELFF. The CDR3 DNA follows: TGTGCCAGCAGTGTGATAGCGGGGGGCCTAAACACCGGGGAGCTGTTTTTT. The chain joins TRBV2 to TRBJ2-2; the match to TRBD2 covers 10 bases. CDR1 and CDR2 (germline): SNHLY, FYNNEI. After removal of 4 bases from V and 2 bases from J, the junction contained 7 bases not matched to a gene. CDR3 length: 17 amino acids. The full variable domain, in which reference TRBV2 and TRBJ2-2 provide the parts outside the CDR3, is EPEVTQTPSHQVTQMGQEVILRCVPISNHLYFYWYRQILGQKVEFLVSFYNNEISEKSEIFDDQFSVERPDGSNFTLKIRSTKLEDSAMYFCASSVIAGGLNTGELFFGEGSRLTVL.

This clone was counted only a few times. J is TRBJ2-2 and V is TRBV10-2; D is perhaps TRBD2 (6 bases). The CDR3 is made up of 15 amino acids. V gave up 4 bases and J gave up 5 bases, with 14 bases separating them. Germline V gene data show CDR1 as WSHSY and CDR2 as SAAADI. The CDR3 region has the DNA TGCGCCAGCAGTGCCCGGGCGGGGCAGACCGGGGAGCTGTTTTTT. This translates into CASSARAGQTGELFF.

The V gene is TRBV19, the J gene TRBJ2-3, with 10 bases identical to TRBD2. CDR1 is LNHDA and CDR2 is SQIVND in the germline V gene (reference sequence). The V segment lost 6 bases and the J segment 6 bases; nucleotides outside the gene matches: 9. The CDR3 length is 15 residues. The CDR3 region is CASSLLAGVRDTQYF. DNA of the CDR3: TGTGCCAGTAGCCTCCTAGCGGGGGTCAGGGATACGCAGTATTTT.

This clone showed up just a few times. The CDR3 reads CASSQERGFYEQYF. DNA for the CDR3: TGTGCCAGCAGCCAAGAGCGGGGTTTCTACGAGCAGTACTTC. The chain carries TRBV14 and TRBJ2-7; weak D call: TRBD2 (6 bases). Germline loops: CDR1 SGHDN, CDR2 FVKESK. V was trimmed by 0 bases and J by 3 bases, leaving 9 bases between them. CDR3 length: 14 amino acids.

The chain has TRBV13 and TRBJ1-1; D might be TRBD1 (5 bases). This CDR3 has 14 residues. Germline V gene lookup returns CDR1 PRHDT and CDR2 FYEKMQ (reference sequence). Trimming took 4 bases from V and 1 from J, leaving 10 bases between them. CDR3 protein: CASSSATENTEAFF. DNA of the CDR3: TGTGCCAGCAGCTCCGCGACAGAGAACACTGAAGCTTTCTTT.

The J gene is TRBJ2-1, the V gene TRBV18; 9 bases fit TRBD1. With 1 base clipped from V and 10 bases from J, the junction kept 5 bases outside the gene matches. The CDR3 extends over 14 amino acids. Germline V gene lookup returns CDR1 KGHSH and CDR2 LQKENI. This CDR3 reads CASSPQGQGGEQFF. CDR3 sequence (DNA): TGTGCCAGCTCACCACAGGGACAGGGAGGCGAGCAGTTCTTC. Filled out from reference TRBV18 and TRBJ2-1, the complete variable domain reads NAGVMQNPRHLVRRRGQEARLRCSPMKGHSHVYWYRQLPEEGLKFMVYLQKENIIDESGMPKERFSAEFPKEGPSILRIQQVVRGDSAAYFCASSPQGQGGEQFFGPGTRLTVL.

The V gene is TRBV19, the J gene TRBJ1-1; a weak D match, TRBD1 (6 bases). Trimming took off 3 bases at V and 4 bases at J, with 12 bases between the two ends. The CDR3 contains 14 residues. CDR1 LNHDA and CDR2 SQIVND come from the germline V gene (reference sequence). CDR3 DNA sequence: TGTGCCAGTAGTATCCGGGAGGGGGTCACTGAAGCTTTCTTT. Its translation: CASSIREGVTEAFF.

The rearrangement links TRBV7-9 to TRBJ2-5; 9 positions agree with TRBD2. The junction had 11 bases not matched to a gene; V was cut back by 4 bases and J by 5 bases. The CDR3 runs 16 residues. The germline V gene has CDR1 SEHNR and CDR2 FQNEAQ (reference sequence). The CDR3 loop reads CASSSTSGRFGETQYF. CDR3 in DNA: TGTGCCAGCAGCTCGACTAGCGGCCGCTTTGGGGAGACCCAGTACTTC.

The CDR3 DNA sequence: TGCGCCAGCAGCCACACTAGCGCCCCGCTTGAGCAGTACTTC. This gives the protein CASSHTSAPLEQYF. J is TRBJ2-7 and V is TRBV4-3, with TRBD2 matching 7 bases. CDR3 size: 14 residues. Germline V gene data show CDR1 as LGHNA and CDR2 as YSLEER. Trimming removed 3 bases from V and 7 bases from J; junction bases left unmatched: 9.

The chain has TRBV7-9 and TRBJ1-2, with D maybe TRBD1 (5 bases). The CDR3 has 13 residues. Trimming shortened V by 3 bases and J by 3 bases, and 8 bases separated the two germline ends. From germline, CDR1 is SEHNR and CDR2 FQNEAQ (reference sequence). The CDR3 DNA sequence: TGTGCCAGCAGCTTCGGGGGTGACTATGGCTACACCTTC. This translates into CASSFGGDYGYTF.

The rearrangement links TRBV13 to TRBJ2-7; no firm D call. CDR1 and CDR2 (germline): PRHDT, FYEKMQ (reference sequence). The CDR3 totals 16 residues. Trimming removed 1 base from V and 0 bases from J, with 13 bases in between. CDR3 protein: CASSLVHSTVSYEQYF. The CDR3 coding sequence is TGTGCCAGCAGCTTAGTCCATTCTACCGTCTCCTACGAGCAGTACTTC.

This clone was detected a few times. This rearrangement joins TRBV18 to TRBJ2-3; 10 nucleotides align to TRBD2. The germline gives CDR1 KGHSH, CDR2 LQKENI. The CDR3 is 14 amino acids. The V and J ends lost 3 bases and 6 bases, in that order; junction bases with no gene match: 3. Here the CDR3 DNA reads TGTGCCAGCTCACCTCAAGCGGGAGGGGATACGCAGTATTTT. It is translated as CASSPQAGGDTQYF.

The chain links TRBV19 to TRBJ1-5, with a tentative D call TRBD1 (5 bases). The CDR3 contains 14 residues. The germline V gene encodes CDR1 LNHDA and CDR2 SQIVND (reference sequence). V shed 9 bases and J shed 5 bases, with 17 bases lying between them. Here the CDR3 reads CASTHLGEDQPQHF. The CDR3 DNA follows: TGTGCCAGCACCCACCTGGGGGAGGATCAGCCCCAGCATTTT.

V is TRBV5-4 and J is TRBJ1-6; tentatively, D is TRBD1 (5 bases). The CDR3 runs to 17 residues. Trimming removed 4 bases at V and 5 bases at J, with 19 bases between. The germline V gene has CDR1 SGHNT and CDR2 YYREEE (reference sequence). CDR3 amino acids: CASSPSSGGGDNSPLHF. The CDR3 DNA is TGTGCCAGCAGCCCGTCCTCAGGCGGGGGAGATAATTCACCCCTCCACTTT.

The chain is built from TRBV7-3 and TRBJ1-1, with 8 positions matching TRBD1. This CDR3 contains 13 residues. CDR1 and CDR2 (germline): SGHTA, FQGTGA. J lost 4 bases, V lost 5 bases, and 3 bases had no gene match. CDR3 nucleotide sequence: TGTGCCAGCAGCCCTACAGGGGGCACTGAAGCTTTCTTT. Translating it yields CASSPTGGTEAFF. Looking up the rest from reference TRBV7-3 and TRBJ1-1 gives the full variable domain: GAGVSQTPSNKVTEKGKYVELRCDPISGHTALYWYRQSLGQGPEFLIYFQGTGAADDSGLPNDRFFAVRPEGSVSTLKIQRTERGDSAVYLCASSPTGGTEAFFGQGTRLTVV.

The chain couples TRBV20-1 to TRBJ2-1; 8 bases are a match to TRBD1. In germline, CDR1 is DFQATT, CDR2 SNEGSKA (reference sequence). V lost 3 bases and J lost 8; bases outside the gene matches: 9. This CDR3 is 14 amino acids long. The CDR3 sequence is CSASMGTGDDEQFF. Written as DNA, the CDR3 is TGCAGTGCTAGTATGGGGACAGGAGACGATGAGCAGTTCTTC.

J is TRBJ2-5 and V is TRBV7-2; D unclear. V was trimmed by 5 bases and J by 5 bases, leaving 9 bases between them. There are 12 residues in the CDR3. CDR1 and CDR2 (germline): SGHTA, FQGNSA. Here the CDR3 DNA reads TGTGCCAGCAGCACAAGAGCGGAGACCCAGTACTTC. This codes for CASSTRAETQYF.

This rearrangement joins TRBV29-1 to TRBJ2-7; 10 nucleotides align to TRBD1. V lost 4 bases, J lost 6 bases, and 6 bases stayed unmatched. Germline V lookup: CDR1 SQVTM, CDR2 ANQGSEA. The CDR3 spans 13 residues. The CDR3 spells CSVGPGTGAEQYF. CDR3 nucleotide sequence: TGCAGCGTTGGACCCGGGACAGGGGCCGAGCAGTACTTC.

This clone has a single count. The CDR3 sequence: CASSQEGLAGIPSTDTQYF. The CDR3 bases are TGTGCCAGCAGCCAAGAGGGACTAGCGGGGATTCCTAGCACAGATACGCAGTATTTT. The chain links TRBV3-1 (or the pseudogene TRBV3-2) to TRBJ2-3; TRBD2 matches at 13 bases. This CDR3 is built from 19 residues. The ends lost 0 bases at V and 0 bases at J; junction bases unmatched: 6. From germline, CDR1 is LGHDT and CDR2 YNNKEL (reference sequence).

V is TRBV7-2 and J is TRBJ2-2, with D perhaps matching TRBD2 (5 bases). The CDR3 consists of 12 residues. Germline V CDR1 and CDR2: SGHTA, FQGNSA. V was cut by 6 bases and J by 6 bases, with 8 bases left in between. The CDR3 DNA reads TGTGCCAGCAGACGCGGGCCCGGGGAGCTGTTTTTT. It yields the protein CASRRGPGELFF. The full variable domain, completed using reference TRBV7-2 and TRBJ2-2, is GAGVSQSPSNKVTEKGKDVELRCDPISGHTALYWYRQSLGQGLEFLIYFQGNSAPDKSGLPSDRFSAERTGGSVSTLTIQRTQQEDSAVYLCASRRGPGELFFGEGSRLTVL.

This clone was observed a handful of times. V usage is TRBV19 and J usage is TRBJ1-6, with a possible D match to TRBD1 (5 bases). This CDR3 has 12 residues. CDR1 is LNHDA, CDR2 SQIVND, per germline (reference sequence). Trimming left V 6 bases short and J 7 bases short, with 7 bases between. The CDR3 reads CASSRQNSPLHF. DNA for the CDR3: TGTGCCAGTAGCCGACAGAATTCACCCCTCCACTTT.

The V and J genes are TRBV10-3 and TRBJ2-1, with D possibly being TRBD2 (6 bases). The CDR3 runs 21 residues. Germline V gene sequence: CDR1 ENHRY, CDR2 SYGVKD. The ends were cut back, 2 bases at V and 0 bases at J, with 26 bases in the middle. The CDR3 reads CAISEPDIVESAGNSYNEQFF. The CDR3 DNA sequence: TGTGCCATCAGTGAGCCCGATATTGTAGAGTCGGCGGGGAACTCCTACAATGAGCAGTTCTTC.

The table lists this clone with a count of one. The chain carries TRBV27 and TRBJ2-2, with TRBD2 identical over 9 bases. CDR1 and CDR2 from the germline V gene are MNHEY and SMNVEV (reference sequence). V shed 5 bases, J shed 5 bases, and the junction held 15 bases outside the gene matches. This CDR3 is built from 18 residues. CDR3 sequence: CASSPRLAGLPGTGELFF. The CDR3 nucleotides read TGTGCCAGCAGTCCTCGGCTAGCGGGGTTGCCGGGAACCGGGGAGCTGTTTTTT.

The rearrangement joins TRBV7-3 to TRBJ1-2; TRBD1 matches 7 bases. The CDR3 has 15 amino acids. V was pared by 4 bases and J by 4 bases, with 9 bases of the junction left unmatched. Germline V gene lookup returns CDR1 SGHTA and CDR2 FQGTGA. CDR3 nucleotides: TGTGCCAGCAGCTCCCATGGGACAGTTGGCTATGGCTACACCTTC. Translated: CASSSHGTVGYGYTF.

The genes are TRBV3-1 (or the pseudogene TRBV3-2) and TRBJ2-1; 7 bases fit TRBD2. Germline CDR1 reads LGHDT; CDR2 reads YNNKEL (reference sequence). The CDR3 consists of 14 residues. After removal of 7 bases from V and 2 bases from J, the junction contained 5 bases not matched to a gene. The CDR3 region is CASTVGGAYNEQFF. The CDR3, as DNA: TGTGCCAGCACCGTTGGGGGGGCCTACAATGAGCAGTTCTTC.

The chain recombines TRBV2 with TRBJ1-5; 7 nucleotides line up with TRBD1. V lost 6 bases and J lost 7; bases outside the gene matches: 12. There are 15 residues in the CDR3. Germline V CDR1 and CDR2: SNHLY, FYNNEI. The CDR3 nucleotides read TGTGCCAGCAGACCGACAGGGTTTACCGGGCAGCCCCAGCATTTT. Encoded protein: CASRPTGFTGQPQHF.

The chain carries TRBV4-3 and TRBJ1-2, with D possibly matching TRBD1 (5 bases). Per the germline V gene, CDR1 is LGHNA and CDR2 is YSLEER. Trimming pared 0 bases from V and 1 base from J, leaving 12 bases between. The CDR3 has 16 amino acids. For the CDR3, the DNA is TGCGCCAGCAGCCAAGACCACAGGCCATATAACTATGGCTACACCTTC. Translating gives CASSQDHRPYNYGYTF.

The V and J genes are TRBV3-1 (or the pseudogene TRBV3-2) and TRBJ2-3; 11 bases agree with TRBD2. The ends lost 1 base at V and 5 bases at J; junction bases unmatched: 14. CDR3 length equals 19 residues. Germline values: CDR1 LGHDT, CDR2 YNNKEL (reference sequence). CDR3 region: CASSQVLLAGASKGDTQYF. Written as DNA, the CDR3 is TGTGCCAGCAGCCAAGTACTACTAGCGGGGGCTTCTAAGGGAGATACGCAGTATTTT.